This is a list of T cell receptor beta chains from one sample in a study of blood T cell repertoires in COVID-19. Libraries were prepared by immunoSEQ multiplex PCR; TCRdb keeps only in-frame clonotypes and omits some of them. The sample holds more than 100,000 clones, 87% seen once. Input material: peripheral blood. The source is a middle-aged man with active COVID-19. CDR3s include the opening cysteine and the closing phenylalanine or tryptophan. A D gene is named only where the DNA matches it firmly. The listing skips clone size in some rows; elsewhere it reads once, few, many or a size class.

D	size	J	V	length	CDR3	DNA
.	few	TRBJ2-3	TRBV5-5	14	CASSGRTSTDTQYF	TGTGCCAGCAGCGGTAGGACTAGCACAGATACGCAGTATTTT
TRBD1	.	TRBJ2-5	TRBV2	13	CASTAGGRETQYF	TGTGCCAGCACGGCAGGGGGCCGAGAGACCCAGTACTTC
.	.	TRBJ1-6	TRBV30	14	CASTGGGNNSPLHF	TGTGCCTCCACGGGAGGGGGTAACAATTCACCCCTCCACTTT
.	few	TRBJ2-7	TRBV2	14	CASSVKTGAYEQYF	TGTGCCAGCAGTGTAAAGACAGGAGCCTACGAGCAGTACTTC
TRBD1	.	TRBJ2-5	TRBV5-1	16	CASSLLRGPPEETQYF	TGCGCCAGCAGCTTGCTCAGGGGGCCGCCCGAAGAGACCCAGTACTTC
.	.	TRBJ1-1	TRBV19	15	CASSPQGSGGTEAFF	TGTGCCAGTAGTCCACAGGGAAGCGGGGGCACTGAAGCTTTCTTT
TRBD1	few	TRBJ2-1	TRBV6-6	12	CASSHRGNEQFF	TGTGCCAGCAGCCACAGGGGCAATGAGCAGTTCTTC
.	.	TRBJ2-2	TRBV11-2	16	CASSLTGTLNTGELFF	TGTGCCAGCAGCCTTACCGGGACACTTAACACCGGGGAGCTGTTTTTT
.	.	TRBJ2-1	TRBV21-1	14	CASRRDRALWMRFF	TGTGCCAGCAGAAGGGACAGGGCCCTCTGGATGCGGTTCTTC
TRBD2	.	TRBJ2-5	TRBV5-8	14	CASSLSGGEETQYF	TGTGCCAGCAGCTTAAGTGGGGGGGAAGAGACCCAGTACTTC
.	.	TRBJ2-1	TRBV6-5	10	CASSLWGLFF	TGTGCCAGCAGTTTGTGGGGGCTGTTCTTC
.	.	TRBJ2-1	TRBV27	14	CASSLLASRNEQFF	TGTGCCAGCAGTTTATTGGCTAGCCGGAATGAGCAGTTCTTC
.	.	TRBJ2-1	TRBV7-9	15	CASSRGSSSVNEQFF	TGTGCCAGCAGCCGAGGGTCCTCCTCGGTCAATGAGCAGTTCTTC
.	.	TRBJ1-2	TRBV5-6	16	CASRLGTPGANYGYTF	TGTGCCAGCAGGCTTGGGACTCCCGGGGCTAACTATGGCTACACCTTC
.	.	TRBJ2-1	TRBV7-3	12	CASSSRAGEQFF	TGTGCCAGCAGCTCTAGGGCGGGGGAGCAGTTCTTC
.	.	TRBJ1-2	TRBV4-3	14	CASSQEVEVYGYTF	TGCGCCAGCAGCCAAGAAGTTGAGGTCTATGGCTACACCTTC
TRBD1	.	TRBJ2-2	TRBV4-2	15	CASSPDRGETGELFF	TGTGCCAGCAGCCCGGACAGGGGAGAGACCGGGGAGCTGTTTTTT
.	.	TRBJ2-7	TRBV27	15	CASSMAGSSFHEQYF	TGTGCCAGCAGCATGGCGGGGTCCTCTTTCCACGAGCAGTACTTC
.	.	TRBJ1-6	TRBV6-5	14	CASRRTENNSPLHF	TGTGCCAGCAGGAGGACAGAGAATAATTCACCCCTCCACTTT
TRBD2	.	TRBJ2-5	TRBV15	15	CATSTRSGGKETQYF	TGTGCCACCAGTACGCGTAGCGGGGGGAAAGAGACCCAGTACTTC
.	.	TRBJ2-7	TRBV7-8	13	CASSQALDREQYF	TGTGCCAGCAGCCAAGCACTAGACCGCGAGCAGTACTTC
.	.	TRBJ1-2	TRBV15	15	CATSRGGGGYYGYTF	TGTGCCACCAGCAGAGGAGGAGGCGGTTATTATGGCTACACCTTC
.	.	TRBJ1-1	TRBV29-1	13	CSVRPGGTTEAFF	TGCAGCGTCCGGCCGGGGGGGACGACTGAAGCTTTCTTT
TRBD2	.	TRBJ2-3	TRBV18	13	CASSPGGDYTQYF	TGTGCCAGCTCACCGGGGGGGGACTATACGCAGTATTTT
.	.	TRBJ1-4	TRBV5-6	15	CASSLSTGSNEKLFF	TGTGCCAGCAGCTTATCGACAGGCTCTAATGAAAAACTGTTTTTT
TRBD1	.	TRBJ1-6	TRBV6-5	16	CASSYSAGTATQPLHF	TGTGCCAGCAGTTACTCGGCCGGGACAGCCACCCAACCCCTCCACTTT
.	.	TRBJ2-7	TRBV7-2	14	CASSLEAGNYEQYF	TGTGCCAGCAGCTTAGAAGCAGGGAACTACGAGCAGTACTTC
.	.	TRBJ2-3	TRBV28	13	CASRGAVTDTQYF	TGTGCCAGCAGGGGGGCAGTCACAGATACGCAGTATTTT
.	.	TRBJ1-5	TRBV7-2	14	CASSPGTRNQPQHF	TGTGCCAGCAGCCCAGGGACACGAAATCAGCCCCAGCATTTT
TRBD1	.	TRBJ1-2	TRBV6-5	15	CASRPPGQAYYGYTF	TGTGCCAGCAGGCCTCCGGGACAGGCGTACTATGGCTACACCTTC
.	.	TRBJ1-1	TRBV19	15	CASSFLGWQGNGAFF	TGTGCCAGTAGTTTCCTTGGTTGGCAGGGGAATGGGGCTTTCTTT
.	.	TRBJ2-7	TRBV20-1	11	CSATSGHEQYF	TGCAGTGCCACCTCAGGGCACGAGCAGTACTTC
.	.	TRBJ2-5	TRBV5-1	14	CASSLGWGPETQYF	TGCGCCAGCAGCTTGGGGTGGGGGCCCGAGACCCAGTACTTC